The source of this TCR beta chain is a study of CD8+CD57+ T cells in acquired aplastic anemia. Across the whole study: Sorted CD4+ and CD8+ cells yielded DNA averaging about 2.9 ug.

Patients sequenced had flow cytometry evidence of CD8+CD57+ cell expansion. Each of the patients presented with severe acquired aplastic anemia. Each patient gave a blood sample that was collected before any therapy had been received. This clonotype was observed at least ten times. Its cognate antigen is unknown. Study findings and constraints: CD8+ Simpson's diversity did not differ significantly between patients and controls.

Genomic DNA templated the TCR beta VDJ and CDR3 profiling. TCRdb called the reads again in MiXCR, with one record for every CDR3 protein. The sample carries around 120,000 distinct CDR3 sequences, nearly 40% recorded once. Trimming left V 2 bases short and J 0 bases short, with 1 base between. In germline, CDR1 is SEHNR, CDR2 FQNEAQ (reference sequence). The CDR3 loop spans 12 amino acids. The TCR originated in a human donor with aplastic anemia. The chain has TRBV7-9 and TRBJ1-1; D not resolved. The material sequenced was sorted CD4+, CD8+, or CD8+CD57+ T cells (not recorded which) from PBMCs. This chain's CDR3 is CASSLLNTEAFF. The CDR3 nucleotides read TGTGCCAGCAGCTTACTGAACACTGAAGCTTTCTTT.